These T cell receptor beta chains were read from a single sample in a study of blood T cell repertoires in COVID-19. The table came from immunoSEQ multiplex PCR; TCRdb's copy has only in-frame clones and leaves some out. The table lists 250,000 to 300,000 clones, around 83% of them singletons. The specimen was PBMCs or T cells enriched from blood (not recorded which). These receptors originate from a man aged 35 to 55 who had been exposed to COVID-19. Both conserved end residues are part of each CDR3. A D gene is named only where the DNA matches it firmly. Clone size, where shown, is once, few, many, or a class for clones that have expanded.

d_gene	v_gene	j_gene	abundance	len	CDR3aa	CDR3nt
NA	TRBV19	TRBJ1-1	NA	11	CGLIIDRKAFF	TGTGGCCTAATCATCGACAGGAAAGCTTTCTTT
NA	TRBV29-1	TRBJ2-3	NA	15	CSVEDRTKNTDTQYF	TGCAGCGTTGAAGATCGGACTAAAAACACAGATACGCAGTATTTT
NA	TRBV7-9	TRBJ1-3	NA	15	CAANDFGASGNTIYF	TGTGCCGCGAACGACTTTGGGGCCTCTGGAAACACCATATATTTT
TRBD1	TRBV6-5	TRBJ1-5	NA	14	CASTGQVSNQPQHF	TGTGCCAGCACGGGACAGGTGTCCAATCAGCCCCAGCATTTT
NA	TRBV5-1	TRBJ1-2	NA	14	CASRSGQTGHGYTF	TGCGCCAGCAGGAGCGGACAGACCGGCCACGGCTACACCTTC
TRBD1	TRBV3-1/TRBV3-2	TRBJ2-5	once	13	CASSQAGGETQYF	TGTGCCAGCAGCCAAGCAGGGGGCGAGACCCAGTACTTC
NA	TRBV5-4	TRBJ2-2	NA	14	CASRVDSEVGELFF	TGTGCCAGCAGAGTCGATAGCGAGGTCGGGGAGCTGTTTTTT
TRBD2	TRBV11-2	TRBJ2-7	NA	16	CASSGISGRAWKEQYF	TGTGCCAGCAGCGGCATTAGCGGGAGGGCCTGGAAGGAGCAGTACTTC
NA	TRBV6-6	TRBJ1-5	NA	14	CASSYTGVRQPQHF	TGTGCCAGCAGTTACACCGGGGTTCGGCAGCCCCAGCATTTT
NA	TRBV19	TRBJ2-3	NA	14	CASSMGVSTDTQYF	TGTGCCAGTAGTATGGGAGTGAGCACAGATACGCAGTATTTT
NA	TRBV3-1/TRBV3-2	TRBJ1-1	NA	14	CASSYRIEGTEAFF	TGTGCCAGCAGCTATCGAATCGAGGGCACTGAAGCTTTCTTT
NA	TRBV4-2	TRBJ2-7	NA	12	CASSPRVGEQYF	TGTGCCAGCAGCCCCAGGGTGGGCGAGCAGTACTTC
NA	TRBV2	TRBJ2-3	NA	16	CASNGGVGQGDGTQYF	TGTGCCAGCAATGGGGGGGTTGGACAGGGCGACGGTACGCAGTATTTT
NA	TRBV7-9	TRBJ1-5	NA	13	CASSRESNQPQHF	TGTGCCAGCAGCCGGGAGAGCAATCAGCCCCAGCATTTT